The source of this TCR beta chain is a study of T cell responses to AZD1222 COVID-19 vaccine. Study-wide findings and caveats: Baseline testing showed seropositivity in only six or seven AZD1222 recipients.

CDR3 length equals 14 residues. In germline, CDR1 is SGHVS, CDR2 FQNEAQ. V lost 5 bases and J lost 7, with 17 bases in between. Clones were sequenced by immunoSEQ multiplex PCR, and TCRdb holds only the in-frame ones, with some missing. The sample contains roughly 80,000 clones, around 90% of which appear only once. In this sample, this clone turned up a few times. Its antigen remains unidentified. The sequences come from peripheral blood, collected on day 0 of AZD1222 vaccination. The chain is built from TRBV7-8 and TRBJ1-1; TRBD1 is a possible D gene (5 bases). The sequence was collected from an adult in good health. CDR3 sequence (DNA): TGTGCCAGCAGCCCTGGGCTCCTCCAGGGTGAAGCTTTCTTT. This translates into CASSPGLLQGEAFF. The full variable domain, in which reference TRBV7-8 and TRBJ1-1 provide the parts outside the CDR3, is GAGVSQSPRYKVAKRGQDVALRCDPISGHVSLFWYQQALGQGPEFLTYFQNEAQLDKSGLPSDRFFAERPEGSVSTLKIQRTQQEDSAVYLCASSPGLLQGEAFFGQGTRLTVV.